One T cell receptor (beta chain) is described in this entry. Its specificity is unknown. These data belong to a study of stem cell transplantation in POMP-related autoinflammatory disease. Across the study: The study hypothesized thymoproteasome defects skew the TRB repertoire via impaired CD8+ selection. Neutrophil and platelet engraftment from the graft donor was 100% through one year after transplant.

PRAID featured prominent immunodeficiency. Trimming removed 6 bases from V and 1 base from J; junction bases left unmatched: 3. Germline values: CDR1 MNHEY, CDR2 SVGAGI. The CDR3 sequence is 15 residues long. Clones were read by immunoSEQ multiplex PCR, and TCRdb kept only the in-frame ones, dropping some. Among tens of thousands of clones listed, approximately 90% were seen once. Overall study results and limits: Across all analyzed T-cell subsets, patients with PRAID tended toward reduced diversity and increased clonality.

The receptor was derived from a human patient with POMP-related autoinflammation and immune dysregulation (PRAID). Some T cells could come from the graft donor. The sequences come from CD4+ T cells from PBMCs, collected after stem cell transplantation. J is TRBJ2-7 and V is TRBV6-5; 13 positions match TRBD2. CDR3 in DNA: TGTGCCAGCAGGGGACTAGCGGGGCCATCCTACGAGCAGTACTTC. It specifies CASRGLAGPSYEQYF.